This T cell receptor (beta chain) is drawn from a study of cytomegalovirus exposure and HLA in healthy donors. Study findings and constraints: One cluster of highly shared sequence variants probably arose as a sequencing artifact. Presence/absence analysis assumed near-uniform sequencing depth across donors.

With 60 Vbeta and 13 Jbeta primers, the PCR was carried out. The data were produced by immunoSEQ multiplex PCR, yet TCRdb's version contains in-frame clones alone and is incomplete. The sample has roughly 110,000 clones, about 74% seen once; the top ten hold about 4.9%. Samples came from healthy bone marrow donors. Although they were nominally healthy when sampled, donors likely had unrecorded immune exposures. V shed 3 bases, J shed 2 bases, and the junction held 11 bases outside the gene matches. This CDR3 region has 19 residues. In germline, CDR1 is SGHAT, CDR2 FQNNGV. With regard to this clone: Its cognate antigen is unknown.

What was sequenced was PBMCs. The rearrangement links TRBV11-2 to TRBJ2-3; 13 nucleotides match TRBD2. The TCR was taken from a man aged 25-45 years in good health and CMV-seropositive. CDR3 nucleotide sequence: TGTGCCAGCAGCTTCCCGACTAGCGGGGGGTCGTCTATCACAGATACGCAGTATTTT. Translating gives CASSFPTSGGSSITDTQYF.